This TCR beta chain emerged from a study of beta chain features in type 1 diabetes listed by TCRdb under 2018. Background for the entire study: Mean age, gender distribution, total cell number and subset yield did not differ between patients and healthy donors. A total of over 90,000,000 sorted cells were examined across all samples, and a strong correlation was observed between cell number per subset and RNA yield. In the study, TCRB repertoires of sorted circulating CD4+ T cell subsets from recently diagnosed type 1 diabetes patients were compared with those of matched healthy donors. Naive and central memory subsets were obtained from all 28 donors, but regulatory and stem cell-like memory subsets were isolated from only 8 patients and roughly 8 healthy donors. General study outcomes and caveats: In all four CD4+ subsets, TCRB CDR3 length was moderately but significantly shorter in type 1 diabetes patients. Because cDNA was sequenced instead of genomic DNA, highly expressing activated cells could be over-represented, though the groups showed no difference in activation or CD3 levels. Naive, central memory and regulatory TCRB repertoires appeared more similar among patients than among healthy donors. At VDJ recombination sites, type 1 diabetes patients had fewer insertions and more deleted nucleotides, which implies abnormalities in thymic rearrangement. Shorter templates might be favored by PCR, yet because patient and control samples were amplified and corrected together, any such skew would affect both groups equally. Because the HLA sub-analyses included only small numbers of individuals, any influence of HLA type on TCRB rearrangement was left unresolved.

CDR3 length: 15 amino acids, cysteine to phenylalanine. Only CDR3 DNA is held: 45 bases, read in frame from base 1. For CDR1 and CDR2, the germline V gene lists SGHVS and FNYEAQ. Deletion took 0 bases off V and 2 bases off J, with a span of 7 bases between the germline ends. Each donor gave one peripheral blood draw, roughly 120 mL on average, collected into heparinised tubes. A BD FACSAria II and a panel including CD45RO, CCR7, CD25, CD127, CD95 and CD27 were used to sort naive, central memory, regulatory and stem cell-like memory CD4+ T cells. Every sorted population had a purity above 95%. PBMCs were isolated right away by Lymphoprep density gradient centrifugation and were stained directly, without culture. To minimize batch effects, samples were stained and sorted in pairs, one healthy donor with one patient per experiment. This clone was counted a few times. Its antigen is still unknown. Per-nucleotide qualities are absent, and no much larger clonotype sits a single base away.

All of the isolated RNA was reverse transcribed with the High Capacity cDNA Reverse Transcription Kit, so expressed TCRB transcripts were sequenced. Deep immunoSEQ sequencing was performed on naive, central memory and regulatory T cell samples, with an average of roughly 3.3 million total reads per sample. Sorted cells were lysed in RLT buffer and RNA was extracted with DNase-treated RNeasy Micro or Mini kits, depending on cell number. Each cell subset was processed separately to prevent cross-contamination, with patient and healthy donor samples processed together. The immunoSEQ multiplex PCR was used to amplify TCRB sequences from cDNA, generating 87-bp fragments that spanned the CDR3 region. Sequencing of the amplicons was performed on the Illumina HiSeq platform. For the original study's pipeline: Synthetic template baselines were used to correct PCR bias computationally, reads within Hamming distance 2 were collapsed together, and singletons that could not be merged were discarded. Reads were aligned against IMGT so that V, D and J genes, CDR3 length and insertions or deletions at six rearrangement sites could be assigned. Clonotype counts were normalized to sorted cell number within each subset before computing true diversity and Gini coefficients with the tcR R package. The overlap coefficient, calculated on TCRB nucleotide sequences, was used to measure repertoire sharing. The clones in this table, taken by TCRdb from immuneACCESS, are in-frame only. Not every clone is retained; where verified, under half of the shortfall comes from an unresolved V gene, and the cause of the rest is unknown. The V and J calls and the clone size are those of that table, but D and trimming were determined from the DNA. The sample table records over 120,000 clones; more than 10% of these occur just once. The leading ten clones occupy roughly 1.4% of the sample.

This chain is built from TRBV7-6 and TRBJ1-4, and perhaps TRBD1 as D gene, on 6 matching bases. This receptor was identified in a man in his late teens or twenties with type 1 diabetes. Sequencing was performed on central memory CD4+ T cells from blood. The nucleotide sequence is given as TGTGCCAGCAGCTTAGCGCAGGGGACTAATGAAAAACTGTTTTTT. It translates as CASSLAQGTNEKLFF.